Listed below are T cell receptor beta chains from one sample, sequenced in a study of shared clonotypes between healthy human individuals. Data came from immunoSEQ multiplex PCR; TCRdb stores just in-frame clones and leaves some out. The sample contains about 800,000 clones, around 96% of which appear only once. Sequencing was carried out using naive CD8+ T cells sorted from blood. The receptors originated from a man younger than 45 in good health. Each CDR3 is given with its conserved first and last residue.

TRBJ1-1 TRBV7-9 CASSLAIGAHTEAFF
TRBJ2-7 TRBV27 CASSRDRSYEQYF
TRBJ1-1 TRBV4-3 CASSQGLGANTEAFF
TRBJ1-2 TRBV10-3 CAIRRIGTDTYGYTF
TRBJ2-1 TRBV9 CASSPHSGSSYNEQFF
TRBJ1-4 TRBV4-1 CASGTGGGLFF
TRBJ2-1 TRBV27 CASSWGTSGRGEQFF
TRBJ2-2 TRBV25-1 CASSPGTTGELFF
TRBJ2-7 TRBV7-2 CASSPGLLTLEQYF
TRBJ2-3 TRBV7-9 CASTPRTGSPDTQYF
TRBJ1-5 TRBV2 CASTPTGGSGQPQHF
TRBJ1-2 TRBV5-1 CASSFLDGPWTF
TRBJ2-7 TRBV28 CASSLMGQGIHEQYF
TRBJ2-1 TRBV7-8 CASSLVSAAGRERNNEQFF
TRBJ2-5 TRBV27 CASSFGAGVETQYF
TRBJ2-2 TRBV27 CASSSGQGNTGELFF
TRBJ1-1 TRBV28 CASSLLGGAMNTEAFF
TRBJ2-3 TRBV10-3 CAISEPLASTSTDTQYF
TRBJ1-5 TRBV2 CASRVALGGTNQPQHF
TRBJ2-5 TRBV2 CASKGLAGGIPRGETQYF
TRBJ2-5 TRBV14 CASSQDFEEGWETQYF
TRBJ2-3 TRBV4-3 CASSQEPRPTSGRSDTQYF
TRBJ2-7 TRBV18 CASSPPQYGYEQYF
TRBJ2-2 TRBV29-1 CSVGGGNTGELFF
TRBJ2-1 TRBV6-1 CASMGGSSYNEQFF
TRBJ2-1 TRBV7-8 CASSMGPSSYNEQFF
TRBJ2-7 TRBV28 CASSRNTGGRAVYEQYF
TRBJ1-5 TRBV10-1 CASRQGQGAYSNQPQHF
TRBJ2-7 TRBV7-9 CASSYGTSGSVYEQYF
TRBJ1-2 TRBV27 CASSYKRDRANYGYTF
TRBJ2-7 TRBV29-1 CSVGGGEQYF
TRBJ2-1 TRBV30 CAWRGGRDSYNEQFF
TRBJ1-5 TRBV6-1 CASSESRFGDQPQHF
TRBJ2-7 TRBV30 CAWSGLPQGDYEQYF